These 17 T cell receptor beta chains were all obtained from the same sample, sequenced in a study of cytomegalovirus exposure and HLA in healthy donors (dated by TCRdb to 2016 to 2017). The protocol used for the library was the immunoSEQ multiplex PCR assay. TCRdb holds this immuneACCESS table with in-frame rearrangements only. Some clones are missing; in checked studies, unresolved V genes explain under half, and the rest has no known cause. This sample gives around 56,000 clones in total; approximately 89% of them show up just once. Of the sample, 15% is held by the ten largest clones. Sequenced material: PBMCs. All receptors derive from a woman between 18 and 30 years old in good health and CMV-seronegative.

The chain carries TRBV7-9 and TRBJ2-1; 9 positions agree with TRBD1. V was pared by 2 bases and J by 9 bases, with 11 bases of the junction left unmatched. The length of the CDR3 is 16 residues. Germline-derived CDR1 and CDR2 are SEHNR and FQNEAQ (reference sequence). The DNA of the CDR3 is TGTGCCAGCAGCTTACCCCGGGACAGGGCTGATAGTGAGCAGTTCTTC. As protein: CASSLPRDRADSEQFF.

The gene calls are TRBV11-2 and TRBJ2-5; no firm D call. Trimming left V 4 bases short and J 7 bases short, with 7 bases between. The CDR3 contains 11 residues. The germline V gene encodes CDR1 SGHAT and CDR2 FQNNGV. The CDR3 here is CASSSGWTQYF. Written as DNA, the CDR3 is TGTGCCAGCAGCTCAGGCTGGACCCAGTACTTC.

The chain employs TRBV4-1 and TRBJ1-1; TRBD1 agrees at 8 bases. The germline V gene has CDR1 MGHRA and CDR2 YSYEKL. CDR3 size: 15 residues. The V and J ends lost 1 base and 4 bases, in that order; junction bases with no gene match: 5. The CDR3 DNA is TGCGCCAGCAGCCAAGGGACAGGGTTGGGCACTGAAGCTTTCTTT. It codes for CASSQGTGLGTEAFF.

The chain has TRBV19 and TRBJ1-5, with D possibly being TRBD1 (5 bases). This CDR3 has 17 amino acids. The germline gives CDR1 LNHDA, CDR2 SQIVND (reference sequence). V dropped 7 bases and J dropped 2 bases, with 21 bases sitting between them. Written as DNA, the CDR3 is TGTGCCAGTAATGGCCAGGGCCCAATCTACGGCAATCAGCCCCAGCATTTT. The encoded protein is CASNGQGPIYGNQPQHF.

The chain couples TRBV19 to TRBJ2-1, with D perhaps matching TRBD2 (5 bases). Germline CDR1 reads LNHDA; CDR2 reads SQIVND (reference sequence). V was cut by 4 bases and J by 6 bases, with 13 bases left in between. The CDR3 is 14 amino acids. The CDR3 sequence: CASSTLEVVNEQFF. In nucleotides, the CDR3 is TGTGCCAGTAGTACACTAGAGGTCGTCAATGAGCAGTTCTTC.

This chain joins TRBV28 and TRBJ1-3; tentative D call: TRBD1 (5 bases). CDR3 length: 16 amino acids. Looked up from germline, CDR1 is MDHEN and CDR2 is SYDVKM. Deletions cut 0 bases from V and 1 base from J, with 10 bases between. The CDR3: CASSLWGGTSGNTIYF. Written as DNA, the CDR3 is TGTGCCAGCAGTTTATGGGGGGGAACTTCTGGAAACACCATATATTTT.

The chain uses TRBV27 and TRBJ2-3, with no clear D. V gave up 3 bases and J gave up 1 base, with 5 bases separating them. The germline V gene has CDR1 MNHEY and CDR2 SMNVEV (reference sequence). This CDR3 contains 13 residues. DNA for the CDR3: TGTGCCAGCAGTTTCCTTGGCACAGATACGCAGTATTTT. Protein sequence: CASSFLGTDTQYF.

The chain uses TRBV9 and TRBJ1-2; 9 bases map to TRBD1. Trimming took 4 bases from V and 8 from J; bases not matched to a gene: 6. Germline values: CDR1 SGDLS, CDR2 YYNGEE. The CDR3 covers 13 residues. The CDR3, as DNA: TGTGCCAGCAGCTTGGGGACAGGGACCGGCTACACCTTC. It codes for CASSLGTGTGYTF.

The J gene is TRBJ2-1, the V gene TRBV11-2; 15 bases fit TRBD2. CDR3 size: 17 residues. V shed 7 bases and J 3 bases; nucleotides not matched to a gene: 7. From germline, CDR1 is SGHAT and CDR2 FQNNGV. CDR3 nucleotide sequence: TGTGCCAGCAACTCGGGACTAGCGGGAGGACTCTACAATGAGCAGTTCTTC. It specifies CASNSGLAGGLYNEQFF.

The chain uses TRBV18 and TRBJ1-2; 8 positions match TRBD1. The CDR3 spans 18 residues. V trimming: 3 bases; J trimming: 1 base; junction bases outside the gene matches: 13. Germline V gene sequence: CDR1 KGHSH, CDR2 LQKENI. CDR3 DNA: TGTGCCAGCTCACCTAATAGCAGGGGGCCTCTCCTTAACTATGGCTACACCTTC. Its translation: CASSPNSRGPLLNYGYTF.

V and J are TRBV6-6 and TRBJ1-1; D not resolved. Trimming stripped 0 bases from V and 3 bases from J, with 5 bases between. Germline-derived CDR1 and CDR2 are MNHNY and SVGAGI (reference sequence). The CDR3 contains 13 residues. For the CDR3, the DNA is TGTGCCAGCAGTTACTCCGGGTACACTGAAGCTTTCTTT. Protein product: CASSYSGYTEAFF.

The chain joins TRBV28 to TRBJ2-4, with 7 bases identical to TRBD2. V was clipped by 5 bases and J by 1 base; unmatched bases: 5. CDR3 size: 15 residues. CDR1 is MDHEN, CDR2 SYDVKM, per germline. This CDR3 reads CASSRSGIAKNIQYF. In nucleotides, the CDR3 is TGTGCCAGCAGTAGGAGCGGGATCGCCAAAAACATTCAGTACTTC.

This clone was seen only once. The chain combines TRBV29-1 with TRBJ2-5, with D maybe TRBD2 (5 bases). Looked up from germline, CDR1 is SQVTM and CDR2 is ANQGSEA. Trimming cost V 3 bases and J 7 bases, with 18 bases left between them. The CDR3 has 14 amino acids. This CDR3 is CSVENSGGLRTQYF. The CDR3 DNA follows: TGCAGCGTTGAGAACAGCGGCGGACTTAGGACCCAGTACTTC.

This clone was picked up a small number of times. The V and J genes are TRBV7-3 and TRBJ1-1; D remains ambiguous. Trimming shortened V by 2 bases and J by 5 bases, and 9 bases separated the two germline ends. Germline CDR1 SGHTA, CDR2 FQGTGA. The CDR3 extends over 13 amino acids. The CDR3 nucleotides read TGTGCCAGCAGCTTAGCCCACGGTACTGAAGCTTTCTTT. This translates into CASSLAHGTEAFF.

The chain is built from TRBV4-3 and TRBJ1-2, with 7 positions matching TRBD1. The CDR3 is made up of 17 amino acids. CDR1 LGHNA and CDR2 YSLEER come from the germline V gene. V lost 1 base, J lost 0 bases, and 8 bases stayed unmatched. The CDR3 DNA follows: TGCGCCAGCAGCCAAGGTAGGGCAGGGACAGCTAACTATGGCTACACCTTC. It translates to CASSQGRAGTANYGYTF.

The rearrangement joins TRBV6-5 to TRBJ2-7; no clear D gene. This CDR3 has 15 amino acids. Trimming left V 0 bases short and J 0 bases short, with 9 bases between. CDR1 is MNHEY, CDR2 SVGAGI, per germline. The CDR3 protein is CASSYSSASSYEQYF. The DNA for the CDR3 is TGTGCCAGCAGTTACTCGTCTGCCAGCTCCTACGAGCAGTACTTC.

This chain links TRBV4-1 with TRBJ2-7, with D tentatively TRBD2 (7 bases). V lost 1 base and J lost 6, with 13 bases in between. The germline CDR1 and CDR2 sequences are MGHRA and YSYEKL. The CDR3 consists of 14 residues. In nucleotides, the CDR3 is TGCGCCAGCAGCCAAGTAGGGGGGGATCGCGAGCAGTACTTC. It yields the protein CASSQVGGDREQYF.